One sample yielded the 14 T cell receptor beta chains listed below, sequenced in a study of regulatory T cells in long-lasting Graves disease. The time point is: newly diagnosed GD, antithyroid drugs for less than 3 months. With RNA extracted from PBMCs as input, the TCR library was made. iRepertoire HTBI primers and Arm-PCR of CDR3 regions built TCR beta libraries. TCRdb used MiXCR to reprocess the multiplex PCR reads, holding one entry per CDR3 protein. The data contain approximately 390,000 distinct CDR3 sequences, roughly 16% of them singletons. This same sample was also taken into another study, of T cells in Graves' hyperthyroidism and ophthalmopathy.

Sequenced material: peripheral blood mononuclear cells (PBMCs), taken at new diagnosis, from a patient treated with antithyroid drugs. The source is a young woman with Graves disease.

There are many counts of this clonotype. The chain joins TRBV3-1 to TRBJ1-2; D ambiguous. There are 15 residues in the CDR3. V lost 0 bases and J lost 10, with 18 bases in between. From germline, CDR1 is LGHDT and CDR2 YNNKEL (reference sequence). The CDR3: CASSQDGMGRSAYTF. The CDR3 nucleotides are TGTGCCAGCAGCCAAGATGGAATGGGGAGGAGTGCCTACACCTTC.

A word on this clonotype: A much larger clone is a single base away; this may be a read error. V gene TRBV20-1 combines with J gene TRBJ2-2; 11 nucleotides match TRBD1. CDR3 length: 15 amino acids. Germline V lookup: CDR1 DFQATT, CDR2 SNEGSKA (reference sequence). CDR3 sequence: CSAGDRGKYTGKLFF. The CDR3 region has the DNA TGCAGTGCTGGGGACAGGGGGAAGTACACCGGGAAGCTGTTTTTT.

Comment on this clonotype: This may be a read error: a much more frequent sequence differs by one nucleotide. The gene calls are TRBV15 and TRBJ1-5, with TRBD1 as a possible D gene (5 bases). The CDR3 runs 17 residues. Deletions cut 8 bases from V and 0 bases from J, with 20 bases between. The germline gives CDR1 LNHNV, CDR2 YYDKDF (reference sequence). CDR3: CATDDPGTDYSNQPQHF. The CDR3 DNA sequence: TGTGCCACCGACGATCCGGGGACCGATTATAGCAATCAGCCCCAGCATTTT.

This clonotype has ten or more counts. This chain uses TRBV18 with TRBJ1-1; perhaps TRBD1 as D (5 bases). The CDR3 has 17 residues. Germline V gene lookup returns CDR1 KGHSH and CDR2 LQKENI. The germline V and J ends were trimmed by 1 base and 6 bases, with 21 bases remaining between them. The CDR3 reads CASSPQGHQLSRAEAFF. The CDR3 nucleotides read TGTGCCAGCTCACCACAGGGGCATCAACTAAGTAGGGCTGAAGCTTTCTTT.

Notes on this clonotype: One junction end disagrees with the germline gene, perhaps due to a read error. This sequence joins TRBV20-1 and TRBJ2-3; the D gene is possibly TRBD2 (6 bases). CDR3 length: 16 residues. Germline V CDR1 and CDR2: DFQATT, SNEGSKA (reference sequence). The CDR3 DNA follows: TGCAGTGCTGCCAGGATTGGGGGAGGTGTCACAGATACGCGGTATTTT. Its translation: CSAARIGGGVTDTRYF.

In its sample, this clonotype was seen many times. This chain connects TRBV12-3 or TRBV12-4 to TRBJ2-1; D call uncertain. V lost 3 bases and J 3 bases, leaving 6 bases between the germline ends. The CDR3 length is 13 residues. The CDR3: CASSFRRYNEQFF. In DNA form, the CDR3 reads TGTGCCAGCAGTTTTCGGCGCTACAATGAGCAGTTCTTC.

Remarks on this clonotype: This clone may be a read error of a much larger clone one base away. The chain recombines TRBV12-3 or TRBV12-4 with TRBJ1-1, with 7 positions matching TRBD1. Germline trimming cut 4 bases from V and 1 base from J; bases unmatched to any gene: 3. This CDR3 has 14 amino acids. The CDR3 reads CASSSGDRNTEAFF. In DNA form, the CDR3 reads TGTGCCAGCAGTTCCGGGGACAGGAACACTGAAGCTTTCTTT.

This clonotype showed up many times. J is TRBJ2-1 and V is TRBV28; D uncertain. The V end was cut by 5 bases, the J end by 1 base, with 9 bases between. The CDR3 spans 14 residues. Germline V CDR1 and CDR2: MDHEN, SYDVKM. The chain's CDR3 is CASSPARSYNEQFF. CDR3 bases: TGTGCCAGCAGTCCGGCGCGGTCCTACAATGAGCAGTTCTTC.

This clonotype has a count of ten or more. This chain uses TRBV5-6 with TRBJ2-3, with a weak D call TRBD1 (7 bases). V was clipped by 1 base and J by 3 bases, with 15 bases between them. The CDR3 contains 16 residues. Germline-derived CDR1 and CDR2 are SGHDT and YYEEEE. This CDR3 is CASSLSSGGRTDTQYF. The CDR3 DNA follows: TGTGCCAGCAGCTTGTCCTCAGGGGGGAGGACAGATACGCAGTATTTT.

Notes on this clonotype: A clone one base away is much larger, so this may be a read error. The V gene is TRBV18, the J gene TRBJ2-7, with 7 nucleotides matching TRBD1. CDR3 length: 15 amino acids. The V gene's germline CDR1 is KGHSH and CDR2 LQKENI. The J segment lost 7 bases and the V segment lost 6 bases, leaving 15 bases of the junction unmatched. CDR3 sequence (DNA): TGTGCCAGCTCCACACTATCATTAGGGGGCGATGAGCAGTACTTC. Translated, it gives CASSTLSLGGDEQYF.

This clonotype has ten or more counts. The chain couples TRBV11-2 to TRBJ2-1, with D unclear. Looked up from germline, CDR1 is SGHAT and CDR2 is FQNNGV. V lost 5 bases and J 2 bases, leaving 13 bases between the germline ends. The CDR3 consists of 15 residues. CDR3 in DNA: TGTGCCAGCAGCCCAAACCGGGCAACCTACAATGAGCAGTTCTTC. Translated: CASSPNRATYNEQFF.

The table lists this clonotype with many counts. The genes are TRBV24-1 and TRBJ2-7; possible D gene TRBD2, 5 bases. Trimming stripped 4 bases from V and 6 bases from J, with 12 bases between. CDR1 is KGHDR, CDR2 SFDVKD, per germline. CDR3 size: 13 residues. CDR3 in DNA: TGTGCCACCAGTGACCTTACTAGTTTCGAGCAGTACTTC. It specifies CATSDLTSFEQYF.

This clonotype was observed at least ten times. The chain has TRBV11-2 and TRBJ1-5, with 8 positions matching TRBD1. Trimming removed 3 bases from V and 7 bases from J; junction bases left unmatched: 5. CDR3 length: 14 residues. Germline V gene sequence: CDR1 SGHAT, CDR2 FQNNGV. CDR3 in amino acids: CASSFGQGGQPQHF. The CDR3 coding sequence is TGTGCCAGCAGCTTCGGACAGGGCGGCCAGCCCCAGCATTTT.

This clonotype was observed a handful of times. The genes are TRBV19 and TRBJ1-1; 9 bases align to TRBD1. V was clipped by 6 bases and J by 7 bases; unmatched bases: 9. CDR1 and CDR2 (germline): LNHDA, SQIVND (reference sequence). There are 14 residues in the CDR3. The CDR3 nucleotides are TGTGCCAGTAGGGACAGGGGTAGTCCCGGTGAAGCTTTCTTT. The encoded protein is CASRDRGSPGEAFF.